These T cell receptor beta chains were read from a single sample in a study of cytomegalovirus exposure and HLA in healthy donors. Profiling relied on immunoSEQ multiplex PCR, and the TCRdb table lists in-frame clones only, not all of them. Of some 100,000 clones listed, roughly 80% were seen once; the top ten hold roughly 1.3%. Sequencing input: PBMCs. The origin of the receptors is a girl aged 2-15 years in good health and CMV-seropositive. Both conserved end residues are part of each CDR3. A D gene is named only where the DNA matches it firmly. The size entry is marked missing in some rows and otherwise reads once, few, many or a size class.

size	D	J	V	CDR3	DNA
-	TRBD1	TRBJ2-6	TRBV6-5	CASSYSDRAGANVLTF	TGTGCCAGCAGTTACTCGGACAGGGCGGGGGCCAACGTCCTGACTTTC
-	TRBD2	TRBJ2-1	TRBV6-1	CASSDPIAGYEQFF	TGTGCCAGCAGTGATCCCATAGCGGGGTATGAGCAGTTCTTC
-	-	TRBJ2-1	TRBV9	CASTPLVVSHEQFF	TGTGCCAGTACCCCCCTAGTAGTATCACATGAGCAGTTCTTC
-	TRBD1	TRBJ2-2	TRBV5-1	CASSLLGQGGTGELFF	TGCGCCAGCAGCTTGTTGGGACAGGGGGGAACCGGGGAGCTGTTTTTT
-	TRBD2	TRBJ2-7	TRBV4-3	CASSQVYSTSGSTYEQYF	TGCGCCAGCAGCCAAGTCTACTCCACTAGCGGGAGTACCTACGAGCAGTACTTC
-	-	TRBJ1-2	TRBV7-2	CASSLEFSYGYTF	TGTGCCAGCAGCTTGGAGTTTAGCTATGGCTACACCTTC
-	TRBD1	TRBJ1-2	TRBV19	CATGTGVNNYGYTF	TGTGCCACGGGGACAGGGGTTAATAACTATGGCTACACCTTC
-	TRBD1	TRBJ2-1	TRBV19	CASRLGQGDGNEQFF	TGTGCCAGTAGGCTGGGACAGGGGGACGGGAATGAGCAGTTCTTC
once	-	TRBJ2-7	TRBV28	CASSPIGLSSYEQYF	TGTGCCAGCAGTCCCATCGGGTTAAGTTCCTACGAGCAGTACTTC
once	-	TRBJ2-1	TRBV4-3	CASSLQPGNEQFF	TGCGCCAGCAGCCTACAGCCTGGGAATGAGCAGTTCTTC
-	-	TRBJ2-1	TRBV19	CASSIRGGYNEQFF	TGTGCCAGTAGTATCAGGGGCGGCTACAATGAGCAGTTCTTC
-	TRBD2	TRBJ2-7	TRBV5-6	CASSLEYNSGIWYEQYF	TGTGCCAGCAGCTTGGAATATAATAGCGGGATCTGGTACGAGCAGTACTTC
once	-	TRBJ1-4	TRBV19	CASSITQGREEKLFF	TGTGCCAGTAGTATAACGCAGGGACGGGAGGAAAAACTGTTTTTT
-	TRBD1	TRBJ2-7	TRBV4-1	CASSQADRATGYEQYF	TGCGCCAGCAGCCAAGCCGACAGGGCGACAGGCTACGAGCAGTACTTC
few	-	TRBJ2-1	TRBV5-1	CASSSDGQNEQFF	TGCGCCAGCAGCTCGGACGGACAGAATGAGCAGTTCTTC
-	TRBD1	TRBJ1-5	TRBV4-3	CASSQDGQGNQPQHF	TGCGCCAGCAGCCAAGACGGACAGGGCAATCAGCCCCAGCATTTT
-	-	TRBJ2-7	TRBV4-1	CASSQKSDRLYEQYF	TGCGCCAGCAGCCAAAAGTCGGACAGACTCTACGAGCAGTACTTC
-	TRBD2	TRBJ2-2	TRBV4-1	CASSQWVGGRDKNTGELFF	TGCGCCAGCAGCCAGTGGGTTGGCGGGAGGGATAAGAACACCGGGGAGCTGTTTTTT
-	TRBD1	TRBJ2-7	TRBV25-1	CASSRTGDFYEQYF	TGTGCCAGCAGCCGGACAGGGGACTTCTACGAGCAGTACTTC
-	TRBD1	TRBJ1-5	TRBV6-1	CASSTGDTLYQPQHF	TGTGCCAGCAGCACAGGGGATACACTTTATCAGCCCCAGCATTTT
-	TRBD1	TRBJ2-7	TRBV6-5	CASRLTTGASYEQYF	TGTGCCAGCAGGCTTACGACAGGGGCCTCCTACGAGCAGTACTTC
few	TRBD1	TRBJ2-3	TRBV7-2	CASSARGGNTDTQYF	TGTGCCAGCAGCGCGCGAGGGGGCAACACAGATACGCAGTATTTT
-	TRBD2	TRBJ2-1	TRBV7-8	CASSNRGAGETYNEQFF	TGTGCCAGCAGCAACCGCGGGGCGGGGGAAACCTACAATGAGCAGTTCTTC
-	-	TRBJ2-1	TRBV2	CASMRYSYNEQFF	TGTGCCAGCATGCGGTACTCCTACAATGAGCAGTTCTTC
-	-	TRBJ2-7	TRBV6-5	CASSRGYEQYF	TGTGCCAGCAGTCGGGGATACGAGCAGTACTTC
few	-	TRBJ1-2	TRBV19	CASSTLFRGGNYGYTF	TGTGCCAGTAGTACCCTTTTCAGGGGTGGGAACTATGGCTACACCTTC
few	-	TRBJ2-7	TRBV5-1	CASTINSGYEQYF	TGCGCCAGCACCATCAATAGTGGCTACGAGCAGTACTTC
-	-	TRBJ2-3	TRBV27	CASRWRDTQYF	TGTGCCAGCAGGTGGAGAGATACGCAGTATTTT